Below are 23 T cell receptor beta chains sequenced from a single sample in a study of control samples from healthy donors and cancer patients (dated by TCRdb to 2020 to 2022). Library construction relied on the immunoSEQ multiplex PCR assay. Held by TCRdb, this immuneACCESS table contains in-frame sequences only and omits some clones. Under half of the omission traces to an unresolved V gene where checked; the cause of the rest is unknown. A total of hundreds of thousands of clones appear in this sample, around nine tenths of them only once. The top ten constitute around 6.4% of the sample. The sequencing input was PBMCs. These TCRs come from a man aged 35-49 years with head and neck cancer.

Details on this clone: Other DNA sequences in this specimen translate into the identical CDR3. CDR3 coding DNA: TGCGCCAGCAGCTTGGTAGCGGGAGGAGCAGATACGCAGTATTTT. Its protein is CASSLVAGGADTQYF. The chain uses TRBV5-1 and TRBJ2-3; 10 nucleotides agree with TRBD2. The CDR3 has 15 amino acids. In germline, CDR1 is SGHRS, CDR2 YFSETQ. With 0 bases clipped from V and 4 bases from J, the junction kept 2 bases outside the gene matches.

This chain joins TRBV5-1 and TRBJ2-7; 8 bases fit TRBD1. CDR1 SGHRS and CDR2 YFSETQ come from the germline V gene. This CDR3 is built from 12 residues. V was pared by 4 bases and J by 5 bases, with 2 bases of the junction left unmatched. The CDR3 nucleotides read TGCGCCAGCAGCCCGGACAGGGACGAGCAGTACTTC. It is translated as CASSPDRDEQYF.

The V and J genes are TRBV12-5 and TRBJ2-1; D remains unclear. The CDR3 covers 12 residues. Germline CDR1 reads LGHNT; CDR2 reads FRNRAP. Trimming left V 3 bases short and J 8 bases short, with 8 bases between. CDR3 nucleotide sequence: TGTGCTAGTGGTTTCCCCCCCGATGAGCAGTTCTTC. Protein sequence: CASGFPPDEQFF.

The rearrangement joins TRBV5-5 to TRBJ1-4, with 7 bases aligning to TRBD1. The CDR3 extends over 11 amino acids. After removal of 2 bases from V and 14 bases from J, the junction contained 3 bases not matched to a gene. The germline V gene encodes CDR1 SGHKS and CDR2 YYEKEE (reference sequence). The CDR3 sequence: CASSFGTDLFF. Written as DNA, the CDR3 is TGTGCCAGCAGCTTCGGGACAGATCTGTTTTTT.

The V and J genes are TRBV15 and TRBJ2-1; D is unresolved. V was shortened by 8 bases and J by 2 bases, with 13 bases between the two germline ends. The CDR3 covers 14 residues. Germline V lookup: CDR1 LNHNV, CDR2 YYDKDF (reference sequence). The DNA of the CDR3 is TGTGCCACCCGGCCAGACTTTACCTACAATGAGCAGTTCTTC. Amino acid sequence: CATRPDFTYNEQFF.

This clone was recorded only once. The J gene is TRBJ2-7, the V gene TRBV2, with D perhaps assigned TRBD1 or TRBD2 (5 bases each). Germline-derived CDR1 and CDR2 are SNHLY and FYNNEI. The CDR3 length is 14 residues. V lost 7 bases and J 9 bases, leaving 22 bases between the germline ends. CDR3 protein: CASMGPRVSPGQYF. The CDR3 DNA sequence: TGTGCCAGCATGGGGCCGAGGGTCTCTCCTGGGCAGTACTTC.

The chain uses TRBV18 and TRBJ2-7; the D call may be TRBD1 or TRBD2 (5 bases each). Germline V lookup: CDR1 KGHSH, CDR2 LQKENI. The CDR3 runs to 17 residues. The V end was cut by 2 bases, the J end by 6 bases, with 23 bases between. The CDR3 here is CASSPTGTKKAVSEQYF. CDR3 coding DNA: TGTGCCAGCTCACCAACCGGGACGAAAAAGGCGGTCTCCGAGCAGTACTTC.

The chain links TRBV27 to TRBJ2-5; 7 bases align to TRBD1. The CDR3 sequence is 16 residues long. V dropped 1 base and J dropped 5; count of bases not matched to a gene: 10. CDR1 MNHEY and CDR2 SMNVEV come from the germline V gene (reference sequence). As DNA, the CDR3 is TGTGCCAGCAGTTTATTCCGACAGGGAACGGGTGAGACCCAGTACTTC. Translation: CASSLFRQGTGETQYF.

This chain connects TRBV24-1 to TRBJ2-3; tentative D call: TRBD2 (6 bases). There are 14 residues in the CDR3. V was shortened by 7 bases and J by 0 bases, with 10 bases between the two germline ends. Germline CDR1 KGHDR, CDR2 SFDVKD. The DNA of the CDR3 is TGTGCCACCAGCCCGCGGGAAAGCACAGATACGCAGTATTTT. Protein product: CATSPRESTDTQYF.

The chain has TRBV27 and TRBJ2-1; 12 nucleotides align to TRBD2. The ends lost 4 bases at V and 8 bases at J; junction bases unmatched: 6. CDR3 length: 15 residues. Per the germline V gene, CDR1 is MNHEY and CDR2 is SMNVEV (reference sequence). In DNA, the CDR3 is TGTGCCAGCAGTTCCCCTAGCGGGAGGGTATATGAGCAGTTCTTC. Translating it yields CASSSPSGRVYEQFF.

The rearrangement links TRBV3-1 (or the pseudogene TRBV3-2) to TRBJ1-1, with 7 bases lining up with TRBD1. The CDR3 is 16 amino acids. J lost 6 bases, V lost 0 bases, and 10 bases had no gene match. CDR1 and CDR2 (germline): LGHDT, YNNKEL (reference sequence). The CDR3 sequence: CASSQDLGRGPAEAFF. Written as DNA, the CDR3 is TGTGCCAGCAGCCAAGATCTCGGGAGGGGGCCGGCTGAAGCTTTCTTT.

This clone showed up just once. V is TRBV21-1 and J is TRBJ2-1; the D call in the table, TRBD2, was not verified against the DNA. TRBV21-1 is shown as a pseudogene. CDR3 length: 18 amino acids. The CDR3 loop is CASSKCGLAGGPGNEQFF. The CDR3 nucleotides read TGTGCCAGCAGCAAATGCGGGCTAGCGGGGGGGCCGGGCAATGAGCAGTTCTTC.

The V and J genes are TRBV4-3 and TRBJ2-3, with D uncertain. CDR3 length: 13 amino acids. Looked up from germline, CDR1 is LGHNA and CDR2 is YSLEER. Trimming took off 0 bases at V and 6 bases at J, with 7 bases between the two ends. The CDR3 sequence: CASSQERADTQYF. The CDR3 DNA follows: TGCGCCAGCAGCCAAGAAAGGGCGGATACGCAGTATTTT.

V and J are TRBV11-2 and TRBJ2-6; TRBD1 agrees at 10 bases. This CDR3 contains 19 residues. Germline V gene sequence: CDR1 SGHAT, CDR2 FQNNGV. The V and J ends lost 2 bases and 4 bases, in that order; junction bases with no gene match: 11. The chain's CDR3 is CASSLFVGQGGVGANVLTF. CDR3 DNA sequence: TGTGCCAGCAGCTTATTCGTAGGACAGGGGGGTGTGGGGGCCAACGTCCTGACTTTC.

The rearrangement joins TRBV27 to TRBJ2-1; D remains unclear. This CDR3 has 16 residues. Germline V CDR1 and CDR2: MNHEY, SMNVEV (reference sequence). The germline V and J ends were trimmed by 0 bases and 7 bases, with 16 bases remaining between them. CDR3: CASSLSSGLVFNEQFF. Written as DNA, the CDR3 is TGTGCCAGCAGTTTATCCAGTGGTTTAGTCTTTAATGAGCAGTTCTTC.

This chain joins TRBV4-1 and TRBJ2-7; D uncertain. The V gene lost 4 bases and the J gene lost 0 bases, with 13 bases spanning the gap. Germline CDR1 MGHRA, CDR2 YSYEKL. The CDR3 runs 15 residues. The CDR3 region has the DNA TGCGCCAGCAGCCTAGGCTACAGCCTCTCCTACGAGCAGTACTTC. Encoded protein: CASSLGYSLSYEQYF.

CDR3 nucleotides: TGTGCCACCAGCAGAGCGTACGGTGAAAACATTCAGTACTTC. Amino acids: CATSRAYGENIQYF. The chain joins TRBV15 to TRBJ2-4, with no clear D. The CDR3 covers 14 residues. The germline gives CDR1 LNHNV, CDR2 YYDKDF (reference sequence). The ends were cut back, 1 base at V and 5 bases at J, with 9 bases in the middle.

The chain joins TRBV28 to TRBJ2-6; TRBD1 matches 7 bases. Germline trimming cut 3 bases from V and 1 base from J; bases unmatched to any gene: 6. This CDR3 comprises 17 residues. Germline V gene data show CDR1 as MDHEN and CDR2 as SYDVKM. The chain's CDR3 is CASSLNPQGSGANVLTF. CDR3 coding DNA: TGTGCCAGCAGTTTGAATCCACAGGGGTCTGGGGCCAACGTCCTGACTTTC.

This chain uses TRBV6-5 with TRBJ1-5; D gene unclear. Germline values: CDR1 MNHEY, CDR2 SVGAGI. V lost 0 bases and J 5 bases, leaving 8 bases between the germline ends. CDR3 length equals 14 residues. CDR3 amino acids: CASSYSNRDQPQHF. As DNA, the CDR3 is TGTGCCAGCAGTTACTCGAATCGTGATCAGCCCCAGCATTTT.

The chain recombines TRBV27 with TRBJ2-7; D possibly corresponds to TRBD2 (6 bases). V gave up 5 bases and J gave up 7 bases, with 12 bases separating them. Germline CDR1 reads MNHEY; CDR2 reads SMNVEV (reference sequence). This CDR3 is built from 12 residues. The CDR3 sequence: CASSRVGREQYF. CDR3 DNA sequence: TGTGCCAGCAGTCGGGTTGGGAGGGAGCAGTACTTC.

This sequence joins TRBV9 and TRBJ2-3, with 9 bases fitting TRBD2. V trimming: 5 bases; J trimming: 4 bases; junction bases outside the gene matches: 8. Germline V lookup: CDR1 SGDLS, CDR2 YYNGEE. The CDR3 covers 15 residues. The CDR3, as DNA: TGTGCCAGCAGAGGGGGGCTAGCGGGGTCAGATACGCAGTATTTT. It is translated as CASRGGLAGSDTQYF.

V and J are TRBV28 and TRBJ1-1; weak D call: TRBD1 (5 bases). This CDR3 contains 13 residues. V was clipped by 10 bases and J by 0 bases, with 12 bases between them. Germline loops: CDR1 MDHEN, CDR2 SYDVKM. For the CDR3, the DNA is TGTGCCACCTCGGGACCGTTGAACACTGAAGCTTTCTTT. Translation: CATSGPLNTEAFF.

This chain joins TRBV24-1 and TRBJ1-1; 7 positions match TRBD1. The germline V gene has CDR1 KGHDR and CDR2 SFDVKD. This CDR3 is built from 14 residues. The J segment lost 4 bases and the V segment lost 4 bases, leaving 5 bases of the junction unmatched. CDR3 amino acids: CATSDTGVGTEAFF. The CDR3 DNA sequence: TGTGCCACCAGTGACACAGGGGTGGGCACTGAAGCTTTCTTT.